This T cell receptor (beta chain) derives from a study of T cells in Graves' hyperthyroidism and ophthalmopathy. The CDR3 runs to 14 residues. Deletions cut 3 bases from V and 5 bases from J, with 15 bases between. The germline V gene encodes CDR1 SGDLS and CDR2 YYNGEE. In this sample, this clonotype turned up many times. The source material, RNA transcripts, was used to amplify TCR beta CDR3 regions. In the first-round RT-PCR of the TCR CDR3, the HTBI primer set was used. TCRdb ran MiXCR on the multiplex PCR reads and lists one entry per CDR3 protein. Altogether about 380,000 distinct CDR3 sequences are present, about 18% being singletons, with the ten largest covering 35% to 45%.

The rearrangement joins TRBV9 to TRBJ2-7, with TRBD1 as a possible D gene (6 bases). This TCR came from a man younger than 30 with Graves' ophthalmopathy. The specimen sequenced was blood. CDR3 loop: CASSEGVGKDEQYF. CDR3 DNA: TGTGCCAGCAGCGAGGGGGTCGGTAAGGACGAGCAGTACTTC.